These 18 T cell receptor beta chains were sequenced from one sample in a study of regulatory T cells in long-lasting Graves disease. Combining iRepertoire HTBI primers with Arm-PCR of CDR3 regions, the authors built TCR beta libraries. A single record per CDR3 protein comes from TCRdb applying MiXCR to the multiplex PCR reads. The repertoire holds about 560,000 distinct CDR3 sequences, 15% to 20% seen once, with about 12% in the top ten. Time point described: newly diagnosed GD, antithyroid drugs for less than 3 months. RNA extracted from PBMCs served as the sequencing template. A further study also used this sample, focusing on T cells in Graves' hyperthyroidism and ophthalmopathy.

The sequences come from peripheral blood mononuclear cells (PBMCs), collected at new diagnosis, from a patient treated with antithyroid drugs. The source is a man younger than 35 with Graves disease.

This clonotype was observed many times. The rearrangement joins TRBV28 to TRBJ2-1; 10 bases map to TRBD2. CDR1 MDHEN and CDR2 SYDVKM come from the germline V gene. The CDR3 runs 15 residues. V gave up 4 bases and J gave up 4 bases; unmatched junction bases: 4. CDR3 bases: TGTGCCAGCAGTTGGAGACTAGCGGGTTACAATGAGCAGTTCTTC. Translated, it gives CASSWRLAGYNEQFF.

This clonotype was detected ten times or more. This chain connects TRBV12-3 or TRBV12-4 to TRBJ1-1; D possibly corresponds to TRBD1 (5 bases). This CDR3 has 14 residues. The V gene lost 6 bases and the J gene lost 3 bases, with 14 bases spanning the gap. In DNA, the CDR3 is TGTGCCAGCAGGCCAGACTTAGGGGACACTGAAGCTTTCTTT. It yields the protein CASRPDLGDTEAFF.

The sample holds many counts of this clonotype. The chain has TRBV28 and TRBJ2-5, with TRBD2 matching 16 bases. Germline V gene data show CDR1 as MDHEN and CDR2 as SYDVKM. The CDR3 spans 15 residues. Unmatched junction bases numbered 1, after V lost 4 bases and J lost 5 bases. The CDR3 here is CASSWGLAGGETQYF. CDR3 sequence (DNA): TGTGCCAGCAGTTGGGGACTAGCGGGAGGGGAGACCCAGTACTTC.

This clonotype was counted once. The chain is built from TRBV19 and TRBJ2-2; D possibly corresponds to TRBD2 (6 bases). Trimming took off 6 bases at V and 5 bases at J, with 13 bases between the two ends. The germline V gene has CDR1 LNHDA and CDR2 SQIVND (reference sequence). The CDR3 is 14 amino acids. The CDR3 sequence: CASSPEEGTGELFF. The DNA of the CDR3 is TGTGCCAGTAGCCCAGAGGAGGGGACCGGGGAGCTGTTTTTT.

Only a few counts were recorded for this clonotype. This rearrangement joins TRBV6-1 to TRBJ1-2; 8 bases are shared with TRBD1. V gave up 5 bases and J gave up 6 bases; unmatched junction bases: 17. The CDR3 consists of 17 residues. CDR1 MNHNS and CDR2 SASEGT come from the germline V gene. The CDR3: CASSHTQRTGFVNGYTF. DNA for the CDR3: TGTGCCAGCAGTCATACCCAACGGACAGGGTTTGTAAATGGCTACACCTTC.

The sample holds many counts of this clonotype. The V and J genes are TRBV11-1 and TRBJ2-1; D tentatively fits TRBD1 or TRBD2 (5 bases each). The ends were cut back, 5 bases at V and 6 bases at J, with 17 bases in the middle. CDR1 is SGHAT and CDR2 is FQDESV in the germline V gene (reference sequence). The CDR3 totals 15 residues. This CDR3 reads CASSQTRGTPNEQFF. CDR3 sequence (DNA): TGTGCCAGCAGCCAGACGAGGGGTACCCCCAATGAGCAGTTCTTC. Combining the CDR3 with reference TRBV11-1 and TRBJ2-1 gives the whole variable domain EAEVAQSPRYKITEKSQAVAFWCDPISGHATLYWYRQILGQGPELLVQFQDESVVDDSQLPKDRFSAERLKGVDSTLKIQPAELGDSAMYLCASSQTRGTPNEQFFGPGTRLTVL.

This clonotype occurred many times. The chain couples TRBV12-3 or TRBV12-4 to TRBJ1-1; D might be TRBD1 (6 bases). Trimming stripped 4 bases from V and 1 base from J, with 16 bases between. This CDR3 is built from 16 residues. The CDR3 is CASSSQGLNPNTEAFF. DNA of the CDR3: TGTGCCAGCAGTTCCCAGGGGTTAAACCCGAACACTGAAGCTTTCTTT.

This clonotype appeared once. The rearrangement joins TRBV30 to TRBJ1-5, with D tentatively TRBD1 (5 bases). Between the trimmed V and J ends, which lost 2 bases and 10 bases, there was a span of 24 bases. CDR3 size: 16 residues. CDR1 GTSNPN and CDR2 SVGIG come from the germline V gene (reference sequence). DNA of the CDR3: TGTGCCTGGAGTCAACCACGGGCAGGGCCAAGGTCACCCCAGCATTTT. Translated: CAWSQPRAGPRSPQHF.

This clonotype was counted only a few times. The rearrangement uses TRBV6-1 and TRBJ2-7; 9 positions agree with TRBD2. This CDR3 is 14 amino acids long. The trim removed 5 bases at V and 3 bases at J, leaving 5 bases unmatched. CDR1 and CDR2 from the germline V gene are MNHNS and SASEGT. The CDR3 coding sequence is TGTGCCAGCAGTCTAGCGGGGTACGTCTACGAGCAGTACTTC. Translating gives CASSLAGYVYEQYF.

This sequence joins TRBV12-3 or TRBV12-4 and TRBJ1-1, with D hard to call. The V end lost 5 bases, the J end lost 3 bases, and 13 bases lay between the germline ends. This CDR3 spans 14 amino acids. As DNA, the CDR3 is TGTGCCAGCAGTCGGGCCCATCGGGACACTGAAGCTTTCTTT. Residues: CASSRAHRDTEAFF.

This clonotype appeared a few times. The V gene is TRBV27, the J gene TRBJ2-5, with a tentative D call TRBD2 (6 bases). V lost 4 bases to trimming and J lost 4 bases, with 13 bases between them. CDR1 MNHEY and CDR2 SMNVEV come from the germline V gene (reference sequence). There are 14 residues in the CDR3. This CDR3 is CASSYGTQGETQYF. The CDR3 DNA is TGTGCCAGCAGTTACGGGACTCAGGGAGAGACCCAGTACTTC.

This clonotype was picked up a small number of times. The chain joins TRBV29-1 to TRBJ2-7, with TRBD1 identical over 10 bases. The CDR3 is 13 amino acids. Germline V lookup: CDR1 SQVTM, CDR2 ANQGSEA. Trimming cost V 2 bases and J 3 bases; bases outside gene matches: 1. In DNA form, the CDR3 reads TGCAGCGTTGAATGGGACAGGGGCTACGAGCAGTACTTC. The encoded protein is CSVEWDRGYEQYF.

This clonotype was recorded many times. The V gene is TRBV6-1, the J gene TRBJ1-2, with D hard to call. Germline CDR1 and CDR2: MNHNS and SASEGT. The germline V and J ends were trimmed by 7 bases and 4 bases, with 10 bases remaining between them. This CDR3 is built from 12 residues. The CDR3 region is CASKLQTYGYTF. The CDR3 coding sequence is TGTGCCAGCAAACTACAGACCTATGGCTACACCTTC.

The chain uses TRBV20-1 and TRBJ1-1; D is undetermined. The CDR3 has 12 residues. The germline gives CDR1 DFQATT, CDR2 SNEGSKA (reference sequence). Trimming left V 4 bases short and J 6 bases short, with 12 bases between. The CDR3 DNA reads TGCAGTGCTAACGAAGTAGGCGCTGAAGCTTTCTTT. Its protein is CSANEVGAEAFF.

Many counts were recorded for this clonotype. The chain joins TRBV20-1 to TRBJ2-1; D assignment may be TRBD1 or TRBD2 (5 bases each). The CDR3 has 13 amino acids. V lost 3 bases and J 6 bases, leaving 12 bases between the germline ends. Looked up from germline, CDR1 is DFQATT and CDR2 is SNEGSKA (reference sequence). CDR3 nucleotides: TGCAGTGCTAGCCCTGGGACCCTCAATGAGCAGTTCTTC. It encodes CSASPGTLNEQFF.

To note about this clonotype: A much larger clone lies one base from this, so it may be a read error. The gene calls are TRBV7-9 and TRBJ2-3; tentative D call: TRBD1 (6 bases). Germline V gene sequence: CDR1 SEHNR, CDR2 FQNEAQ (reference sequence). The CDR3 spans 15 residues. As DNA, the CDR3 is TGTGCCAGCAGCTTAGTACCGTCTAGGACAGATACGCAGTGTTTT. It translates to CASSLVPSRTDTQCF.

A few counts support this clonotype. This chain connects TRBV6-1 to TRBJ2-7; tentatively, D is TRBD2 (6 bases). The CDR3 is 13 amino acids. The V end was cut by 8 bases, the J end by 4 bases, with 15 bases between. Looked up from germline, CDR1 is MNHNS and CDR2 is SASEGT. This chain's CDR3 is CASGISGAYEQYF. DNA of the CDR3: TGTGCCAGCGGTATTAGCGGAGCATACGAGCAGTACTTC.

The chain joins TRBV6-2 or TRBV6-3 to TRBJ2-2; unclear D gene. The V end was cut by 5 bases, the J end by 10 bases, with 5 bases between. Germline values: CDR1 MNHEY, CDR2 SVGEGT. The CDR3 totals 10 residues. The CDR3 is CASSDMELFF. In DNA form, the CDR3 reads TGTGCCAGCAGTGATATGGAGCTGTTTTTT.